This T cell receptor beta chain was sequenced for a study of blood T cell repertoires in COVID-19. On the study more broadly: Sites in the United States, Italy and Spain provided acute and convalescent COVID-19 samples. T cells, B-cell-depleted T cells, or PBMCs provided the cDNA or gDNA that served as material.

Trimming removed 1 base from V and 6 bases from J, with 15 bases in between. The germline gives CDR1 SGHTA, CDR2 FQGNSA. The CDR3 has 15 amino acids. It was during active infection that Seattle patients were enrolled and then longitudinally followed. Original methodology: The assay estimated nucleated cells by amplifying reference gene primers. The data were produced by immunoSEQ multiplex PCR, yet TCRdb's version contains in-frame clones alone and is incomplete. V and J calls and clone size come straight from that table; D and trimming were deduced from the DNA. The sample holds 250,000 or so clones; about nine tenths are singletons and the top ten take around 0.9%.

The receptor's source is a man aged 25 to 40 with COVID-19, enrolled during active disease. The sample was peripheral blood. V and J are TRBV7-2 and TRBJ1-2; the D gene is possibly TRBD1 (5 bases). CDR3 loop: CASSLGLGGGDGYTF. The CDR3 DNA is TGTGCCAGCAGCTTAGGTTTGGGGGGTGGAGATGGCTACACCTTC.